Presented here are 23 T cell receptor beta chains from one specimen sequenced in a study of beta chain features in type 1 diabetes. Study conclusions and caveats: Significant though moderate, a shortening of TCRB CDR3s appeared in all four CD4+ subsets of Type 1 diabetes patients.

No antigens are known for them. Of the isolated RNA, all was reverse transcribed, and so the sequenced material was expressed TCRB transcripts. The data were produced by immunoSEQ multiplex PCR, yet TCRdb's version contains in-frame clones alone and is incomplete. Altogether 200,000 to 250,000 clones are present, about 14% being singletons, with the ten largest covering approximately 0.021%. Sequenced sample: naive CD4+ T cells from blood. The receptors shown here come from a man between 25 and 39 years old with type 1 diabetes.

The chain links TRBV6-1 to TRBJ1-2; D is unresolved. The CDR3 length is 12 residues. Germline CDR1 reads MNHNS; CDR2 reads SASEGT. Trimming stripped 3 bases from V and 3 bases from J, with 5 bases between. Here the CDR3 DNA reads TGTGCCAGCAGTGAGAGTTACTATGGCTACACCTTC. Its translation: CASSESYYGYTF.

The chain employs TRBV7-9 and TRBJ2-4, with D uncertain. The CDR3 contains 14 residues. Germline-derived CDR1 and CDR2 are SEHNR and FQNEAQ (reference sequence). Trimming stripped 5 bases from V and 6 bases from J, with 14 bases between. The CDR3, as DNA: TGTGCCAGCAGCCCGTTAAACTCGGGAAACATTCAGTACTTC. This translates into CASSPLNSGNIQYF.

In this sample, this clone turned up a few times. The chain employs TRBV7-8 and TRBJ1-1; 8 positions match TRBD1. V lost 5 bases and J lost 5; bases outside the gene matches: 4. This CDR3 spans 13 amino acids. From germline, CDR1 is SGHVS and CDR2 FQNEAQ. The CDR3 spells CASSPGQGTEAFF. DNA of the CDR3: TGTGCCAGCAGCCCCGGACAGGGAACTGAAGCTTTCTTT. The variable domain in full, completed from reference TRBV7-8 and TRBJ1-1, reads GAGVSQSPRYKVAKRGQDVALRCDPISGHVSLFWYQQALGQGPEFLTYFQNEAQLDKSGLPSDRFFAERPEGSVSTLKIQRTQQEDSAVYLCASSPGQGTEAFFGQGTRLTVV.

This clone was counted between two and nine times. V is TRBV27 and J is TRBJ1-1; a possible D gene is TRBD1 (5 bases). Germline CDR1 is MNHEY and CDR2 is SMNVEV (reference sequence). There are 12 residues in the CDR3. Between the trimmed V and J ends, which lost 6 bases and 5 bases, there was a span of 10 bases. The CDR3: CASSREGTEAFF. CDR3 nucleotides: TGTGCCAGCAGCCGGGAGGGGACTGAAGCTTTCTTT.

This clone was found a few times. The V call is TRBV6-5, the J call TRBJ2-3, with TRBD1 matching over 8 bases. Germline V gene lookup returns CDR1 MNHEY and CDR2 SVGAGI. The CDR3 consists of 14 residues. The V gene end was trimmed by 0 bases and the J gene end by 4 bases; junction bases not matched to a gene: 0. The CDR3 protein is CASSYSDRADTQYF. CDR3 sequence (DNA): TGTGCCAGCAGTTACTCGGACAGGGCAGATACGCAGTATTTT.

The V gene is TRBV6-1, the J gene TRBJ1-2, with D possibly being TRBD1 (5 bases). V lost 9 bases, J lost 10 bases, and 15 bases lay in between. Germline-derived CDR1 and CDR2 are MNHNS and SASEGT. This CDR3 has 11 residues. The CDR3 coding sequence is TGTGCCAGGGGGCAGGGTGGAGACTACACCTTC. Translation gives CARGQGGDYTF.

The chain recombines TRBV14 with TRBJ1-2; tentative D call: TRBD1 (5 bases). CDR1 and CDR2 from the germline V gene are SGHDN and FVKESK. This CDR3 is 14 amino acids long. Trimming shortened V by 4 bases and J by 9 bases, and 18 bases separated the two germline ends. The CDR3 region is CASSPRAQGSSYTF. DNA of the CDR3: TGTGCCAGCAGCCCCAGAGCCCAGGGAAGTAGCTACACCTTC. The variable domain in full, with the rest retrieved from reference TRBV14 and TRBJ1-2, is EAGVTQFPSHSVIEKGQTVTLRCDPISGHDNLYWYRRVMGKEIKFLLHFVKESKQDESGMPNNRFLAERTGGTYSTLKVQPAELEDSGVYFCASSPRAQGSSYTFGSGTRLTVV.

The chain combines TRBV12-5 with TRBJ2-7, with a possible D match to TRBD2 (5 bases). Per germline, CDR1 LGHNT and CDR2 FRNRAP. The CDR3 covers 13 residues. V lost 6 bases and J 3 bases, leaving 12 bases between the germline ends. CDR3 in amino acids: CASGPVGSYEQYF. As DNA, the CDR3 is TGTGCTAGTGGACCTGTGGGGAGCTACGAGCAGTACTTC.

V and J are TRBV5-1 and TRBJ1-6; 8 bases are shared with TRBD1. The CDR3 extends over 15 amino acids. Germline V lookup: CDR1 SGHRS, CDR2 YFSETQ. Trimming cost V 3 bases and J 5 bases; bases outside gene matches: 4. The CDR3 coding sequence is TGCGCCAGCAGCTCTACAGGGGGGGATAATTCACCCCTCCACTTT. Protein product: CASSSTGGDNSPLHF.

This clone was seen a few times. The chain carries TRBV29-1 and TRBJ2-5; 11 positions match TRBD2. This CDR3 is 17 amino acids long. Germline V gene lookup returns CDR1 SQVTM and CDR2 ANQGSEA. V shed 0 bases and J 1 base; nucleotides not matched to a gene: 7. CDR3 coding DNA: TGCAGCGTTGAAGAAGGAATTGGGACTAGCGGCCAAGAGACCCAGTACTTC. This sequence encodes CSVEEGIGTSGQETQYF.

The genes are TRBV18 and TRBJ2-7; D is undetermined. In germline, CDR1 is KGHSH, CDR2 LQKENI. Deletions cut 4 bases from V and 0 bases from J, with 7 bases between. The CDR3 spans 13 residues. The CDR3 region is CASSLLSSYEQYF. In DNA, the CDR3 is TGTGCCAGCTCACTATTGAGCTCCTACGAGCAGTACTTC.

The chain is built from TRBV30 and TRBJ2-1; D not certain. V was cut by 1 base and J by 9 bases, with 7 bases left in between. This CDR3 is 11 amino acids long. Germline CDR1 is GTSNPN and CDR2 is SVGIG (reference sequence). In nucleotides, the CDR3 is TGTGCCTGGAGTGCCACGGGTGAGCAGTTCTTC. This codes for CAWSATGEQFF.

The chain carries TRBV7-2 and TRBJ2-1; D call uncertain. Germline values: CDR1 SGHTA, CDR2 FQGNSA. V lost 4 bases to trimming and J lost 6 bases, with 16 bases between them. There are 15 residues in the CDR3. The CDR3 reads CASSSDRVGRNEQFF. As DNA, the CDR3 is TGTGCCAGCAGCTCCGATCGAGTTGGTCGCAATGAGCAGTTCTTC. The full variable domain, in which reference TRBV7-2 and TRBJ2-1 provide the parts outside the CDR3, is GAGVSQSPSNKVTEKGKDVELRCDPISGHTALYWYRQSLGQGLEFLIYFQGNSAPDKSGLPSDRFSAERTGGSVSTLTIQRTQQEDSAVYLCASSSDRVGRNEQFFGPGTRLTVL.

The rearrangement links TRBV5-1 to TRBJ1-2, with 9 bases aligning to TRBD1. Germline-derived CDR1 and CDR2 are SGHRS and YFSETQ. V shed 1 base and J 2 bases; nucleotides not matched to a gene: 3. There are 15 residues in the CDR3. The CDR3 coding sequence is TGCGCCAGCAGCTTGTATGGACAGGGGAACTATGGCTACACCTTC. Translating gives CASSLYGQGNYGYTF.

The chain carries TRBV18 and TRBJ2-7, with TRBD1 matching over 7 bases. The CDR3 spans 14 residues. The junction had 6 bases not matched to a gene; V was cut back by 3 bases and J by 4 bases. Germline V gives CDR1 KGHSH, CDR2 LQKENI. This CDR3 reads CASSPRDRTYEQYF. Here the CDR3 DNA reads TGTGCCAGCTCACCTCGGGACAGAACGTACGAGCAGTACTTC. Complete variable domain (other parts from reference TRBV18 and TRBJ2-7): NAGVMQNPRHLVRRRGQEARLRCSPMKGHSHVYWYRQLPEEGLKFMVYLQKENIIDESGMPKERFSAEFPKEGPSILRIQQVVRGDSAAYFCASSPRDRTYEQYFGPGTRLTVT.

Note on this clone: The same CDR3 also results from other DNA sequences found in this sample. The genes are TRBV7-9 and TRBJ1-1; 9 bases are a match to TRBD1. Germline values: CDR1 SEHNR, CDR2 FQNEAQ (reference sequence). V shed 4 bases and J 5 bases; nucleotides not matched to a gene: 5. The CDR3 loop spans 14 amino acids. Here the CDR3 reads CASSSGQGETEAFF. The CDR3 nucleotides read TGTGCCAGCAGCTCGGGACAGGGTGAAACTGAAGCTTTCTTT.

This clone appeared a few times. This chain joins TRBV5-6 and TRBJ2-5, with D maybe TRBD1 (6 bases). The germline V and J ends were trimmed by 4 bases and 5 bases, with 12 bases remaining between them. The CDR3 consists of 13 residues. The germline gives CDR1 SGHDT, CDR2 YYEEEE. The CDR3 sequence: CASSQTGLETQYF. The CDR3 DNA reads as TGTGCCAGCAGCCAAACAGGGCTGGAGACCCAGTACTTC.

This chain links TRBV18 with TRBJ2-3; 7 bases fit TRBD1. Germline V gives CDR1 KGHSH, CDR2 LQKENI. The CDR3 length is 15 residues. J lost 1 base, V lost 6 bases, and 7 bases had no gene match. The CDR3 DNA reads TGTGCCAGCTCCCGGGGAACAGGGGGCACAGATACGCAGTATTTT. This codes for CASSRGTGGTDTQYF.

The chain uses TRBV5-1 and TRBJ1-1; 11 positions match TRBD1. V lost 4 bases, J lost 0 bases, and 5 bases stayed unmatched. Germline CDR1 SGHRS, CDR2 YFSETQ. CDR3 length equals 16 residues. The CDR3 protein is CASSPDRGHLNTEAFF. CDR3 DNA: TGCGCCAGCAGCCCGGACAGGGGGCATTTGAACACTGAAGCTTTCTTT.

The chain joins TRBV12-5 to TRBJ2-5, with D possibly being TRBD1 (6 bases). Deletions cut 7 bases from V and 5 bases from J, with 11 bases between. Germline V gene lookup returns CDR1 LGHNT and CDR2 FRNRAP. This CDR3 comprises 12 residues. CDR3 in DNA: TGTGCTAGTGCCCCAGGGGTTGAGACCCAGTACTTC. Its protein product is CASAPGVETQYF.

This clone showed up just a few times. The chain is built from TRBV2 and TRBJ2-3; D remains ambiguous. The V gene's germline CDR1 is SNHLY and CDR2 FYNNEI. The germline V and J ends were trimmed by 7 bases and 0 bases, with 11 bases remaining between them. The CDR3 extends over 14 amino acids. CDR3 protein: CASNRLGSTDTQYF. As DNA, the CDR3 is TGTGCCAGCAACCGACTGGGTAGCACAGATACGCAGTATTTT.

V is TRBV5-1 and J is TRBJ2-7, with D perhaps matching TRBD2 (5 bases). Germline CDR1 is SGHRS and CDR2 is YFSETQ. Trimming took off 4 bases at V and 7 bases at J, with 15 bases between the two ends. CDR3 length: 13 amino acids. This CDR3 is CASSPDGPGEQYF. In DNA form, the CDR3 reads TGCGCCAGCAGCCCGGACGGGCCGGGGGAGCAGTACTTC.

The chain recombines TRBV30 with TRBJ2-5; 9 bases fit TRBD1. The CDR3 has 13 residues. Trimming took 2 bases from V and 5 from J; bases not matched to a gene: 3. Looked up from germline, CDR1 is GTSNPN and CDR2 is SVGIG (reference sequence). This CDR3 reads CAWSHGQGETQYF. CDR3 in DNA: TGTGCCTGGAGTCACGGACAGGGGGAGACCCAGTACTTC.